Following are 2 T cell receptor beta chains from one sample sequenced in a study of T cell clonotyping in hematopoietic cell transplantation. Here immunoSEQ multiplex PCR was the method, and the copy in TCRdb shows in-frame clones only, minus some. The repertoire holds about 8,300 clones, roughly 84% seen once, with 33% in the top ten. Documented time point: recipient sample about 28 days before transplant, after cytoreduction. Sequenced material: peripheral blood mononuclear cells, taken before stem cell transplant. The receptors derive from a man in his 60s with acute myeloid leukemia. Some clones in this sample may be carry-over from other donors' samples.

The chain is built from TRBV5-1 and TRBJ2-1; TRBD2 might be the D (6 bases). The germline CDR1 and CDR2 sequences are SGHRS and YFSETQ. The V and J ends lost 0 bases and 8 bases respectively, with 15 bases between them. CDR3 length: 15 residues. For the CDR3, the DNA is TGCGCCAGCAGCTTGGCCGGGCTAGCGAATGATGAGCAGTTCTTC. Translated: CASSLAGLANDEQFF.

CDR3 nucleotides: TGTGCCTGGACCAAACCGCCAGGGTCCTGGGGTGGCTACACCTTC. It encodes CAWTKPPGSWGGYTF. V and J are TRBV30 and TRBJ1-2; D is possibly TRBD1 (5 bases). Trimming took 4 bases from V and 7 from J, leaving 22 bases between them. Looked up from germline, CDR1 is GTSNPN and CDR2 is SVGIG (reference sequence). The CDR3 consists of 15 residues.